This TCR beta chain was sequenced for a study of shared clonotypes between healthy human individuals. General study results and limits: What naive subsets generally showed was a larger estimated richness than memory subsets showed. Investigators collected only blood, and repertoires in tissues likely differ.

Deep was the level used in running the assay. Sequenced by immunoSEQ multiplex PCR; TCRdb stores in-frame clones only, minus some. The data hold around 700,000 clones, with about two thirds observed a single time. This clone has more than one count but fewer than ten. Its antigen is unidentified. Recent acute infections and vaccinations were absent in the healthy HIV-negative adult donors. CDR3 length: 16 residues. The germline V gene encodes CDR1 LNHDA and CDR2 SQIVND (reference sequence). The V end was cut by 4 bases, the J end by 7 bases, with 21 bases between. The rearrangement uses TRBV19 and TRBJ2-3; D is uncertain. The receptor comes from a woman in her thirties in good health. Source material: memory CD4+ T cells sorted from blood. The sample's subset: CD45RA-negative fraction. The CDR3 DNA reads TGTGCCAGTAGTAAGGGCGAAATCACAATGGGCTATACGCAGTATTTT. Translating gives CASSKGEITMGYTQYF.